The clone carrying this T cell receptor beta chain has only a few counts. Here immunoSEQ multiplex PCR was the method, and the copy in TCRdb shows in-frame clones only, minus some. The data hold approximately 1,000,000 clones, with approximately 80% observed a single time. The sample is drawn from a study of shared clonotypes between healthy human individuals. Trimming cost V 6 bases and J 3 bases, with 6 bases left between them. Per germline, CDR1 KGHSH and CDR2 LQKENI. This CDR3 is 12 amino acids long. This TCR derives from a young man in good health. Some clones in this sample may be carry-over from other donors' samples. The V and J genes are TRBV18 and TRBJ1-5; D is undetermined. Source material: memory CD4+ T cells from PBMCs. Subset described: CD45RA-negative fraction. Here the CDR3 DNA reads TGTGCCAGCTCCGGCAACAATCAGCCCCAGCATTTT. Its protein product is CASSGNNQPQHF.